This TCR beta chain emerged from a study of monozygotic twins with inflammatory bowel disease. Findings and limits, study-wide: Especially with disease activity, IBD patients had fewer clonotypes in common with others than healthy twins did. Repertoire similarity was not found to differ between concordant and discordant twins, possibly from limited power.

The CDR3 length is 17 residues. CDR1 LGHNA and CDR2 YNFKEQ come from the germline V gene. Blood samples measuring 2 to 2.5 ml were taken per donor. In the case of this clonotype: As yet, its antigen is unknown.

Each of the TCR libraries took approximately 3,500 ng of total RNA. TCRdb reprocessed the 5' RACE reads and keeps a single row for each CDR3 protein, giving no DNA. This sample contains over 130,000 distinct CDR3 sequences. The TCR was taken from a human donor with ulcerative colitis or Crohn's disease, or a healthy co-twin of an affected twin (not recorded which). The genes are TRBV4-2 and TRBJ2-5; there is no DNA to check the TCRdb D call of TRBD2. Sequenced material: blood. The CDR3 region is CASSPRSRGGGQETQYF.